The 2 T cell receptor beta chains given below trace back to one sample, sequenced in a study of blood T cell repertoires in COVID-19. Only in-frame clones appear in the TCRdb table, and some are missing; sequencing was by immunoSEQ multiplex PCR. This table holds roughly 200,000 clones, 80% to 85% found once. Sequenced input: peripheral blood. The receptors were sampled from a man aged 45-60 years with active or convalescent COVID-19.

The gene calls are TRBV5-1 and TRBJ1-2, with D maybe TRBD1 (5 bases). Between the trimmed V and J ends, which lost 0 bases and 1 base, there was a span of 13 bases. The CDR3 spans 16 residues. The germline V gene has CDR1 SGHRS and CDR2 YFSETQ. The CDR3 region is CASSLAPGLFNYGYTF. In DNA form, the CDR3 reads TGCGCCAGCAGCTTGGCCCCGGGACTTTTTAACTATGGCTACACCTTC.

This clone was seen only once. The J gene is TRBJ2-2, the V gene TRBV5-4; TRBD2 aligns across 9 bases. V was pared by 3 bases and J by 8 bases, with 8 bases of the junction left unmatched. The germline CDR1 and CDR2 sequences are SGHNT and YYREEE (reference sequence). The CDR3 is 15 amino acids. This CDR3 reads CASSSAGGATGELFF. CDR3 bases: TGTGCCAGCAGCTCCGCGGGGGGGGCAACTGGGGAGCTGTTTTTT.